The entry that follows covers one T cell receptor (beta chain) sequence. Its antigen is unidentified. This CDR3 comprises 16 residues. CDR1 is LNHNV, CDR2 YYDKDF, per germline (reference sequence). Trimming at V came to 0 bases and at J to 7 bases, leaving 9 bases not matched to a gene. This entry comes from a study of Ad26.COV2.S vaccination and SARS-CoV-2 variants. Study findings and constraints: The placebo group had lower spike-specific TCR breadth than the vaccine recipients did. The authors reported substantial breadth in spike-specific CD8+ and CD4+ T cell responses after vaccination. Vaccine and placebo recipients had comparable breadth of non-spike TCRs.

The data were produced by immunoSEQ multiplex PCR, yet TCRdb's version contains in-frame clones alone and is incomplete. The sample shows hundreds of thousands of clones, about 92% of them seen only once. This chain joins TRBV15 and TRBJ2-1, with 7 bases aligning to TRBD1. The sequence came from a human donor who had recovered from COVID-19. Sample: peripheral blood, taken after recovery from COVID-19. The CDR3 region has the DNA TGTGCCACCAGCAGAGATCGACAGGGTGGTACGAATGAGCAGTTCTTC. It specifies CATSRDRQGGTNEQFF.